What follows are 30 T cell receptor beta chains derived from one specimen sequenced in a study of blood T cell repertoires in COVID-19. TCRdb keeps only in-frame clones here, not all; method: immunoSEQ multiplex PCR. Of 300,000 to 400,000 clones in the sample, 88% were seen once. Sequenced: PBMCs or T cells enriched from blood (not recorded which). The receptors were sampled from a woman aged 18-29 years who had recovered from COVID-19.

This rearrangement joins TRBV9 to TRBJ2-5; 8 bases map to TRBD2. The V and J ends lost 7 bases and 5 bases, in that order; junction bases with no gene match: 13. This CDR3 is built from 15 residues. Germline V gene data show CDR1 as SGDLS and CDR2 as YYNGEE. The CDR3 nucleotides are TGTGCCAGCTCGGCCGACCGGGGGGGCAGGGAGACCCAGTACTTC. Protein: CASSADRGGRETQYF.

The genes are TRBV28 and TRBJ2-7, with D tentatively TRBD1 (5 bases). The CDR3 is 13 residues long. The V gene's germline CDR1 is MDHEN and CDR2 SYDVKM. The V end lost 3 bases, the J end lost 2 bases, and 8 bases lay between the germline ends. Here the CDR3 reads CASSFRVPYEQYF. The CDR3, as DNA: TGTGCCAGCAGTTTCAGGGTCCCCTACGAGCAGTACTTC.

This chain uses TRBV10-3 with TRBJ2-3, with D possibly matching TRBD2 (6 bases). The CDR3 totals 17 residues. The V gene lost 6 bases and the J gene lost 4 bases, with 23 bases spanning the gap. The V gene's germline CDR1 is ENHRY and CDR2 SYGVKD. The CDR3 coding sequence is TGTGCCATCAGACCTAACGGGACTCTCATGATCTCAGATACGCAGTATTTT. Encoded protein: CAIRPNGTLMISDTQYF.

The V gene is TRBV7-9, the J gene TRBJ2-7; D unresolved. This CDR3 has 13 amino acids. Trimming shortened V by 5 bases and J by 1 base, and 9 bases separated the two germline ends. CDR1 is SEHNR and CDR2 is FQNEAQ in the germline V gene (reference sequence). The CDR3 spells CASSIPGSYEQYF. CDR3 sequence (DNA): TGTGCCAGCAGCATCCCAGGATCCTACGAGCAGTACTTC.

This clone showed up just a few times. V usage is TRBV12-3 or TRBV12-4 and J usage is TRBJ1-3; 8 bases align to TRBD1. The CDR3 spans 12 residues. The CDR3 DNA is TGTGCTACAGCAGGGGGCGGAAACACCATATATTTT. It codes for CATAGGGNTIYF.

The chain employs TRBV5-5 and TRBJ2-7; a weak D match, TRBD1 (5 bases). Germline lookup yields CDR1 SGHKS and CDR2 YYEKEE (reference sequence). V lost 4 bases, J lost 2 bases, and 10 bases lay in between. The CDR3 is 13 residues long. This CDR3 is CASSPGWTYEQYF. In DNA, the CDR3 is TGTGCCAGCAGCCCAGGGTGGACCTACGAGCAGTACTTC.

V gene TRBV27 combines with J gene TRBJ2-5; 7 bases fit TRBD2. V was clipped by 6 bases and J by 2 bases; unmatched bases: 6. Germline CDR1 is MNHEY and CDR2 is SMNVEV (reference sequence). The CDR3 runs 14 residues. CDR3 nucleotides: TGTGCCAGCAGGGCGGGGGTGAATCAAGAGACCCAGTACTTC. Translated, it gives CASRAGVNQETQYF.

The V and J genes are TRBV19 and TRBJ2-2; TRBD2 matches 7 bases. J was trimmed by 4 bases and V by 7 bases; bases with no gene match: 12. The CDR3 is 16 amino acids. Germline V CDR1 and CDR2: LNHDA, SQIVND (reference sequence). The CDR3 loop reads CASKIGGNPITGELFF. The CDR3 DNA reads as TGTGCCAGTAAAATCGGGGGGAATCCGATCACCGGGGAGCTGTTTTTT.

This chain uses TRBV3-1 (or the pseudogene TRBV3-2) with TRBJ1-4; D is possibly TRBD1 (5 bases). This CDR3 spans 18 amino acids. The V gene lost 0 bases and the J gene lost 6 bases, with 20 bases spanning the gap. The germline V gene encodes CDR1 LGHDT and CDR2 YNNKEL (reference sequence). The CDR3 loop is CASSQDWPVPPRDEKLFF. As DNA, the CDR3 is TGTGCCAGCAGCCAAGATTGGCCCGTCCCCCCCAGGGATGAAAAACTGTTTTTT.

Only one count was recorded for this clone. The chain employs TRBV5-6 and TRBJ1-2; 7 bases align to TRBD1. Germline V CDR1 and CDR2: SGHDT, YYEEEE. The CDR3 is made up of 16 amino acids. J lost 0 bases, V lost 0 bases, and 5 bases had no gene match. Written as DNA, the CDR3 is TGTGCCAGCAGCTTGGATACTGGACAGGCTAACTATGGCTACACCTTC. Protein sequence: CASSLDTGQANYGYTF.

In its sample, this clone was seen a few times. CDR3 sequence reads: CASSDNRGTTNEKLFF. Here the CDR3 DNA reads TGTGCCAGCAGTGATAATAGGGGAACAACTAATGAAAAACTGTTTTTT. The J gene is TRBJ1-4, the V gene TRBV6-1, with a weak D call TRBD1 (5 bases). CDR1 and CDR2 from the germline V gene are MNHNS and SASEGT. Trimming left V 3 bases short and J 0 bases short, with 11 bases between. This CDR3 has 16 amino acids.

V gene TRBV13 combines with J gene TRBJ1-2, with TRBD1 as a possible D gene (5 bases). The germline V gene has CDR1 PRHDT and CDR2 FYEKMQ (reference sequence). This CDR3 contains 17 residues. V gave up 4 bases and J gave up 2 bases, with 20 bases separating them. CDR3 sequence: CASSSRLGGRENYGYTF. CDR3 coding DNA: TGTGCCAGCAGCTCCCGGCTGGGGGGAAGAGAAAACTATGGCTACACCTTC. The variable domain in full, with the rest retrieved from reference TRBV13 and TRBJ1-2, is AAGVIQSPRHLIKEKRETATLKCYPIPRHDTVYWYQQGPGQDPQFLISFYEKMQSDKGSIPDRFSAQQFSDYHSELNMSSLELGDSALYFCASSSRLGGRENYGYTFGSGTRLTVV.

The rearrangement joins TRBV24-1 to TRBJ1-2, with 7 bases lining up with TRBD1. The germline V gene has CDR1 KGHDR and CDR2 SFDVKD. The CDR3 has 14 amino acids. V lost 1 base and J lost 9; bases outside the gene matches: 7. The CDR3 protein is CATSDLGDRGSYTF. The CDR3 DNA reads TGTGCCACCAGTGATTTAGGGGACAGAGGCAGCTACACCTTC.

This clone was found once. The V gene is TRBV7-2, the J gene TRBJ1-2; possibly TRBD1 for D (5 bases). With 11 bases removed from V and 5 bases from J, the gap between germline ends came to 21 bases. The CDR3 totals 14 residues. The V gene's germline CDR1 is SGHTA and CDR2 FQGNSA. CDR3 sequence: CAVQQSGYPYGYTF. The DNA for the CDR3 is TGTGCCGTCCAACAATCAGGGTACCCTTATGGCTACACCTTC.

This chain connects TRBV25-1 to TRBJ1-2; 10 bases map to TRBD1. V dropped 3 bases and J dropped 0; count of bases not matched to a gene: 4. Germline V lookup: CDR1 MGHDK, CDR2 SYGVNS. The CDR3 consists of 16 residues. The CDR3 bases are TGTGCCAGCAGTGATCCCGGGACAGGGGCTAACTATGGCTACACCTTC. Its protein product is CASSDPGTGANYGYTF.

The chain carries TRBV24-1 and TRBJ1-5, with TRBD1 matching over 7 bases. CDR1 KGHDR and CDR2 SFDVKD come from the germline V gene. The V segment lost 1 base and the J segment 2 bases; nucleotides outside the gene matches: 10. The CDR3 extends over 18 amino acids. This CDR3 reads CATSDFLTGTWGNQPQHF. CDR3 coding DNA: TGTGCCACCAGTGATTTCTTGACAGGGACGTGGGGCAATCAGCCCCAGCATTTT.

This chain joins TRBV6-4 and TRBJ2-1, with 10 bases aligning to TRBD2. The germline gives CDR1 MRHNA, CDR2 SNTAGT. With 3 bases clipped from V and 8 bases from J, the junction kept 7 bases outside the gene matches. This CDR3 region has 15 residues. CDR3 sequence: CASSETSGGADEQFF. As DNA, the CDR3 is TGTGCCAGCAGTGAAACGAGCGGGGGGGCCGATGAGCAGTTCTTC.

The rearrangement links TRBV25-1 to TRBJ1-5; D ambiguous. The CDR3 covers 16 residues. Trimming pared 3 bases from V and 2 bases from J, leaving 14 bases between. From germline, CDR1 is MGHDK and CDR2 SYGVNS. The CDR3 DNA reads as TGTGCCAGCAGTGACTCTAGTATACTCGGCAATCAGCCCCAGCATTTT. It yields the protein CASSDSSILGNQPQHF.

The CDR3 sequence: CASSRVYTGELFF. The CDR3 bases are TGTGCCAGTAGCCGGGTCTACACCGGGGAGCTGTTTTTT. This chain links TRBV19 with TRBJ2-2; no clear D gene. V was cut by 6 bases and J by 3 bases, with 8 bases left in between. CDR1 LNHDA and CDR2 SQIVND come from the germline V gene (reference sequence). The CDR3 has 13 residues.

The chain recombines TRBV4-1 with TRBJ1-1; D possibly corresponds to TRBD1 (5 bases). V gave up 0 bases and J gave up 1 base, with 6 bases separating them. Germline V lookup: CDR1 MGHRA, CDR2 YSYEKL. This CDR3 comprises 14 residues. CDR3 DNA sequence: TGCGCCAGCAGCCAAGAGACAGAGAACACTGAAGCTTTCTTT. It yields the protein CASSQETENTEAFF.

The chain couples TRBV10-3 to TRBJ2-7, with TRBD2 matching over 8 bases. Germline trimming cut 6 bases from V and 0 bases from J; bases unmatched to any gene: 10. In germline, CDR1 is ENHRY, CDR2 SYGVKD. This CDR3 has 16 residues. CDR3 amino acids: CAISLARGGNSYEQYF. For the CDR3, the DNA is TGTGCCATCAGCCTAGCTCGGGGGGGAAACTCCTACGAGCAGTACTTC.

The rearrangement joins TRBV3-1 (or the pseudogene TRBV3-2) to TRBJ2-7, with 9 bases aligning to TRBD2. Losses at the gene ends were 3 bases for V and 3 bases for J; bases not matched to a gene: 12. CDR3 length equals 17 residues. Germline CDR1 is LGHDT and CDR2 is YNNKEL (reference sequence). This chain's CDR3 is CASSHAAGGPVFYEQYF. The CDR3 DNA reads TGTGCCAGCAGCCACGCTGCGGGGGGGCCGGTGTTCTACGAGCAGTACTTC.

This sequence joins TRBV27 and TRBJ1-1; TRBD1 agrees at 11 bases. Unmatched junction bases numbered 6, after V lost 5 bases and J lost 4 bases. The CDR3 is made up of 15 amino acids. Germline-derived CDR1 and CDR2 are MNHEY and SMNVEV (reference sequence). The CDR3 nucleotides are TGTGCCAGCAGTACAGGACAGGGGGCTGGCACTGAAGCTTTCTTT. Translation gives CASSTGQGAGTEAFF.

This chain connects TRBV11-3 to TRBJ1-5; TRBD1 aligns across 10 bases. This CDR3 region has 15 residues. Germline values: CDR1 SGHNT, CDR2 YENEEA. V lost 2 bases and J lost 5; bases outside the gene matches: 3. The CDR3, as DNA: TGTGCCAGCAGCTTACACGGGACAGGGGATCAGCCCCAGCATTTT. Translated: CASSLHGTGDQPQHF.

The CDR3 sequence is CASSPTEGAGYTF. The DNA of the CDR3 is TGTGCCAGCAGCCCTACCGAGGGGGCTGGCTACACCTTC. The chain employs TRBV3-1 (or the pseudogene TRBV3-2) and TRBJ1-2, with TRBD1 matching over 7 bases. The CDR3 is made up of 13 amino acids. Germline CDR1 is LGHDT and CDR2 is YNNKEL (reference sequence). Unmatched junction bases numbered 6, after V lost 4 bases and J lost 7 bases.

V usage is TRBV10-3 and J usage is TRBJ1-6, with D perhaps matching TRBD1 (6 bases). This CDR3 spans 17 amino acids. V was cut by 7 bases and J by 5 bases, with 21 bases left in between. Germline assignment: CDR1 ENHRY and CDR2 SYGVKD. CDR3 amino acids: CAITPGPTGPNNSPLHF. The CDR3 nucleotides are TGTGCCATCACCCCAGGACCGACAGGACCTAATAATTCACCCCTCCACTTT.

The V gene is TRBV2, the J gene TRBJ2-7; 8 bases map to TRBD2. The CDR3 length is 15 residues. Trimming at V came to 3 bases and at J to 0 bases, leaving 4 bases not matched to a gene. The germline V gene encodes CDR1 SNHLY and CDR2 FYNNEI. This CDR3 is CASSDPSGSSYEQYF. CDR3 in DNA: TGTGCCAGCAGTGATCCCAGCGGGAGCTCCTACGAGCAGTACTTC.

The V call is TRBV2, the J call TRBJ1-5; 9 bases line up with TRBD1. Germline V gene sequence: CDR1 SNHLY, CDR2 FYNNEI. The CDR3 is made up of 14 amino acids. V lost 8 bases, J lost 7 bases, and 9 bases stayed unmatched. The CDR3 DNA reads TGTGCCAGCGGGGGAACAGGGGGCCAACAGCCCCAGCATTTT. Amino acids: CASGGTGGQQPQHF.

This clone was recorded once. V usage is TRBV5-1 and J usage is TRBJ2-5; TRBD1 agrees at 7 bases. Per germline, CDR1 SGHRS and CDR2 YFSETQ. The CDR3 spans 15 residues. V lost 7 bases to trimming and J lost 4 bases; unmatched junction nucleotides: 13. CDR3: CASSARGPPPETQYF. CDR3 DNA sequence: TGCGCCAGCTCGGCGAGGGGGCCCCCCCCAGAGACCCAGTACTTC.

This chain links TRBV24-1 with TRBJ1-2; 7 bases match TRBD1. Per the germline V gene, CDR1 is KGHDR and CDR2 is SFDVKD. The CDR3 extends over 13 amino acids. V shed 0 bases, J shed 6 bases, and the junction held 0 bases outside the gene matches. This CDR3 reads CATSDLTGDGYTF. CDR3 DNA: TGTGCCACCAGTGATTTGACAGGGGATGGCTACACCTTC.